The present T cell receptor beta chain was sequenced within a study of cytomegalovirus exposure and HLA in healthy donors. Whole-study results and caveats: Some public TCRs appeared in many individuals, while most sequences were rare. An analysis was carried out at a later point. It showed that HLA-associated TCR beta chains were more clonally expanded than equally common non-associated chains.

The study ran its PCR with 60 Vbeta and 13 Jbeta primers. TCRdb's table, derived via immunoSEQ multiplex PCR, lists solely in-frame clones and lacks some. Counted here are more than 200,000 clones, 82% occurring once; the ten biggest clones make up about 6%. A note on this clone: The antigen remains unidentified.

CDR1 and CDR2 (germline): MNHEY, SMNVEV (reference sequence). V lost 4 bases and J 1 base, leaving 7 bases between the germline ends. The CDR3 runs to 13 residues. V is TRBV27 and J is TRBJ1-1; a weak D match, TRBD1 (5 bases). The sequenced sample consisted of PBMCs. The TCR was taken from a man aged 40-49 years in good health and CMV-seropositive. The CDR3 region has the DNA TGTGCCAGCAGTTCGGGGGGGAACACTGAAGCTTTCTTT. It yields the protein CASSSGGNTEAFF.